This T cell receptor (beta chain) was recorded in a study of blood T cell repertoires in COVID-19. The germline V gene encodes CDR1 LGHDT and CDR2 YNNKEL (reference sequence). The CDR3 contains 14 residues. V lost 3 bases and J 9 bases, leaving 15 bases between the germline ends. Per the study methods: For nucleated cells, counts were estimated from reference gene primer amplification. TCRdb's table, derived via immunoSEQ multiplex PCR, lists solely in-frame clones and lacks some. Clone size and the V and J calls come from that table; the DNA yielded D and trimming. The sample shows about 150,000 clones, approximately 87% of them seen only once.

The clonotype originates from a human donor in a cohort sampled during active COVID-19. The chain combines TRBV3-1 (or the pseudogene TRBV3-2) with TRBJ2-1, with D possibly matching TRBD1 (5 bases). The specimen was peripheral blood. The DNA of the CDR3 is TGTGCCAGCAGCCAGGCAGGGCGGTTCGGTGAGCAGTTCTTC. The encoded protein is CASSQAGRFGEQFF.